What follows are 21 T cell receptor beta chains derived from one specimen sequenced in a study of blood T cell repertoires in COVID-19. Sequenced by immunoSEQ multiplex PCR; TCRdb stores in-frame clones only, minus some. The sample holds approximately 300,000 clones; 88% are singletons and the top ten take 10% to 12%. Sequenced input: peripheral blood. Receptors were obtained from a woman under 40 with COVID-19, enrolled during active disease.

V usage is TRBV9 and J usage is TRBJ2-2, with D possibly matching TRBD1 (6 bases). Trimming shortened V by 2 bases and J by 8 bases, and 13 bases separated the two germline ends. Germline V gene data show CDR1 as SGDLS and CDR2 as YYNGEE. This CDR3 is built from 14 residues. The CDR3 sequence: CASSVAGATGELFF. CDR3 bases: TGTGCCAGCAGCGTTGCAGGGGCCACGGGGGAGCTGTTTTTT.

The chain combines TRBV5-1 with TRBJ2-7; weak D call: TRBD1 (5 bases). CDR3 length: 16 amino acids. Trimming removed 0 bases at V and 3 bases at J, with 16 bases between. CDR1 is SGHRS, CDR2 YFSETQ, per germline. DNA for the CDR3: TGCGCCAGCAGCTTGGCAACAGGCTCTAGTGTCTACGAGCAGTACTTC. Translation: CASSLATGSSVYEQYF.

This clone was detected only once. For the CDR3, the DNA is TGTGCCAGCAGCCCAGGACAGGGGCAGAGCGAGCAGTACTTC. This translates into CASSPGQGQSEQYF. The rearrangement joins TRBV6-6 to TRBJ2-7, with 9 bases aligning to TRBD1. This CDR3 has 14 amino acids. Unmatched junction bases numbered 9, after V lost 6 bases and J lost 6 bases. Looked up from germline, CDR1 is MNHNY and CDR2 is SVGAGI (reference sequence).

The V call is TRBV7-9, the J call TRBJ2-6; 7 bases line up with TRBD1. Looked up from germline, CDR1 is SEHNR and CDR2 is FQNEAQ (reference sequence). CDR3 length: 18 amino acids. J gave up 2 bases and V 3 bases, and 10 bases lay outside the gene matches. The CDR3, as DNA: TGTGCCAGCAGCTTTCTAGGGGGCATGCTCCCTGGGGCCAACGTCCTGACTTTC. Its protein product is CASSFLGGMLPGANVLTF.

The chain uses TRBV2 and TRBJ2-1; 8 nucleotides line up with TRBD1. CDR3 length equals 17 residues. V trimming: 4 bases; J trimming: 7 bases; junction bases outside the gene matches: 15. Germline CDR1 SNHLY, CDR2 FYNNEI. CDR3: CASSGGWTGRRRNEQFF. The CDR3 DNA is TGTGCCAGCAGTGGGGGGTGGACAGGGAGGCGAAGGAATGAGCAGTTCTTC.

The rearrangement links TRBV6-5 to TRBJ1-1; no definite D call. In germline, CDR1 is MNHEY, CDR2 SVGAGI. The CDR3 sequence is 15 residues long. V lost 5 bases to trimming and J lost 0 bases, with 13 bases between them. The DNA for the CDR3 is TGTGCCAGCAGTCACCTAACGAGTATGAACACTGAAGCTTTCTTT. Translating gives CASSHLTSMNTEAFF.

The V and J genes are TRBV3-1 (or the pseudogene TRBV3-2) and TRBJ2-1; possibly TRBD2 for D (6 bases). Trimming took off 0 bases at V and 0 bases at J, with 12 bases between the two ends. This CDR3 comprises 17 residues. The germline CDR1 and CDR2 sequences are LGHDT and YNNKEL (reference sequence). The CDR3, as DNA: TGTGCCAGCAGCCAAGAACTCCGGGGGTTCTCCTACAATGAGCAGTTCTTC. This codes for CASSQELRGFSYNEQFF.

As DNA, the CDR3 is TGTGCCAGCAGCGTAACTTTATTACCTTCTGGGGCCAACGTCCTGACTTTC. Translation gives CASSVTLLPSGANVLTF. The chain uses TRBV9 and TRBJ2-6, with D unresolved. CDR1 SGDLS and CDR2 YYNGEE come from the germline V gene. V lost 1 base and J lost 1, with 12 bases in between. The CDR3 has 17 residues. The entire variable domain, with the rest obtained from reference TRBV9 and TRBJ2-6, is as follows: DSGVTQTPKHLITATGQRVTLRCSPRSGDLSVYWYQQSLDQGLQFLIQYYNGEERAKGNILERFSAQQFPDLHSELNLSSLELGDSALYFCASSVTLLPSGANVLTFGAGSRLTVL.

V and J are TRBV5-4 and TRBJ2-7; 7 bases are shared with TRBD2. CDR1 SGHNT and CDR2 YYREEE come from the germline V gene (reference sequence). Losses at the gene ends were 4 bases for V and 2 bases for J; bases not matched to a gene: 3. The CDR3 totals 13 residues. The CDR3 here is CASSPRGAYEQYF. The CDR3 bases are TGTGCCAGCAGCCCCCGGGGGGCCTACGAGCAGTACTTC.

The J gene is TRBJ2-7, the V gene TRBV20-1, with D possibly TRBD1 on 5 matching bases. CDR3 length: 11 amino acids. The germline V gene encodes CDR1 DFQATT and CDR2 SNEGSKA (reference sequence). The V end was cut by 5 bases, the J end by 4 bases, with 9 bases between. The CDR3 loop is CSALTGYEQYF. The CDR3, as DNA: TGCAGTGCTCTAACAGGTTACGAGCAGTACTTC.

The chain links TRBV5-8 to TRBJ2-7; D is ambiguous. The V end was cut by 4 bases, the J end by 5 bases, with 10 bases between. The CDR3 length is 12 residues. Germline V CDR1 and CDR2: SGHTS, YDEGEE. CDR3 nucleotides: TGTGCCAGCAGCAGCTCGGCGGACGAGCAGTACTTC. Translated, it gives CASSSSADEQYF.

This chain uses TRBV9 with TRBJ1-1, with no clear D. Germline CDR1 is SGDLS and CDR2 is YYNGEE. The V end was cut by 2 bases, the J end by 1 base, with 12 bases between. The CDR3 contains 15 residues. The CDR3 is CASSVGLPWNTEAFF. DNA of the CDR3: TGTGCCAGCAGCGTCGGACTTCCTTGGAACACTGAAGCTTTCTTT.

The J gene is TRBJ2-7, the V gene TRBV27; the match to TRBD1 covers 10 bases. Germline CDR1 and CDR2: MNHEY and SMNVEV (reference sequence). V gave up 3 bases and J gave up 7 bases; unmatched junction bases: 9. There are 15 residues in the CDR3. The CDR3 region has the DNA TGTGCCAGCAGTTTGAGGTCGACAGGGGGCAGGGAGCAGTACTTC. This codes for CASSLRSTGGREQYF.

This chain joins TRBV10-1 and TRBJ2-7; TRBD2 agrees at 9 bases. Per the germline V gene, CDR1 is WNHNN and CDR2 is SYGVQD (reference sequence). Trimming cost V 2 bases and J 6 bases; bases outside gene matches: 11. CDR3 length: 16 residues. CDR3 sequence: CASSEGGGRALGEQYF. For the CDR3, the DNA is TGCGCCAGCAGTGAGGGTGGCGGGAGGGCCCTCGGCGAGCAGTACTTC.

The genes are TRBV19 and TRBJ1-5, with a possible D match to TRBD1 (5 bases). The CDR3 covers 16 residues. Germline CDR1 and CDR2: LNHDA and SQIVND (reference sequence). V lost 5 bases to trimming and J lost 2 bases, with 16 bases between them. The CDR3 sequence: CASSSFGGSGNQPQHF. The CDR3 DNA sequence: TGTGCCAGTAGTTCCTTTGGGGGGTCGGGCAATCAGCCCCAGCATTTT.

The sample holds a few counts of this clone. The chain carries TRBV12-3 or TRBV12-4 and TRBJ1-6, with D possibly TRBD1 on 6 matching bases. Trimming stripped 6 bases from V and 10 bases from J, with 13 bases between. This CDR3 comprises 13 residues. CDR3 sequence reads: CASSLTGRSPLHF. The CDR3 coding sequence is TGTGCCAGCAGCCTGACAGGAAGATCACCCCTCCACTTT.

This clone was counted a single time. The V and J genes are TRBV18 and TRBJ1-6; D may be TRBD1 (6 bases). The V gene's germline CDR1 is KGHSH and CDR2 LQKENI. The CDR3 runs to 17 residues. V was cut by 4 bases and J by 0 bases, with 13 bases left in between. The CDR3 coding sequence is TGTGCCAGCTCACGAACCGGACAGAGCTCCTATAATTCACCCCTCCACTTT. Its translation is CASSRTGQSSYNSPLHF.

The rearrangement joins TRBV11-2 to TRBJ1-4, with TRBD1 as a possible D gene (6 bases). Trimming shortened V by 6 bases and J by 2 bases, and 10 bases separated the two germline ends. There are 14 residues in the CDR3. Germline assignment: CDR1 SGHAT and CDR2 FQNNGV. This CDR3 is CASRRGGTNEKLFF. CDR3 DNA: TGTGCCAGCAGGCGGGGGGGCACTAATGAAAAACTGTTTTTT.

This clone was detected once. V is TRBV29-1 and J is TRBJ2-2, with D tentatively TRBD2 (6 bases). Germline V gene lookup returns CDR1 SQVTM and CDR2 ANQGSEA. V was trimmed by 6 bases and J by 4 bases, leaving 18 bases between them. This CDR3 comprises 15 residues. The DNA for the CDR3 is TGCAGCGTCCTCGCGCTGGGAGCGGGCACCGGGGAGCTGTTTTTT. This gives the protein CSVLALGAGTGELFF.

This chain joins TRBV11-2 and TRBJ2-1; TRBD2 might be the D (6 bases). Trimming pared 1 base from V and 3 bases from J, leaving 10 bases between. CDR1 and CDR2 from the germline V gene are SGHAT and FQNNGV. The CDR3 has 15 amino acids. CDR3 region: CASSLGASVYNEQFF. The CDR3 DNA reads TGTGCCAGCAGCTTAGGGGCTAGCGTCTACAATGAGCAGTTCTTC.

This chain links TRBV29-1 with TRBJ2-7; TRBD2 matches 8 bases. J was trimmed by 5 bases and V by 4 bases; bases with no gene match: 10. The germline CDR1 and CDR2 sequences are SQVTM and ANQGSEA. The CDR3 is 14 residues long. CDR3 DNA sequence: TGCAGCGTTGGTGGCGGGACTAGGGGACACGAGCAGTACTTC. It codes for CSVGGGTRGHEQYF.